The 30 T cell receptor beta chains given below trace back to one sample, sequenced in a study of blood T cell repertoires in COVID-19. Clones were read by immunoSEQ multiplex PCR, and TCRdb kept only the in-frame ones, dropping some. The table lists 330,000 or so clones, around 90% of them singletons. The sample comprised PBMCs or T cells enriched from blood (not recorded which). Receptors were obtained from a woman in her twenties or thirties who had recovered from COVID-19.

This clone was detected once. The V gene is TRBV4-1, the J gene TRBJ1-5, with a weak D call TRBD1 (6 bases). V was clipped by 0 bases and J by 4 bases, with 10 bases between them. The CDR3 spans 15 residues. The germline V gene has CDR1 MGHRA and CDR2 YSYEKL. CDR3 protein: CASSQDQQGNQPQHF. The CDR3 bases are TGCGCCAGCAGCCAAGACCAACAGGGTAATCAGCCCCAGCATTTT.

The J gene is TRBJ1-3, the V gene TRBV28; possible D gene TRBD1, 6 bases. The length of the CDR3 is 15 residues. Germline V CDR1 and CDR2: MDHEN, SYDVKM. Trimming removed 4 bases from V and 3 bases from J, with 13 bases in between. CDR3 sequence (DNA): TGTGCCAGCAGTTCCGGACAGACATATGGAAACACCATATATTTT. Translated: CASSSGQTYGNTIYF.

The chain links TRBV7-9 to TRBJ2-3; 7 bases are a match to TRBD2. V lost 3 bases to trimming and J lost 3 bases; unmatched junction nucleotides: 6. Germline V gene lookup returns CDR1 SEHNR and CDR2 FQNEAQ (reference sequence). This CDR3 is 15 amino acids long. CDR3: CASSFNLAETDTQYF. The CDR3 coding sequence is TGTGCCAGCAGCTTTAACCTAGCGGAGACAGATACGCAGTATTTT. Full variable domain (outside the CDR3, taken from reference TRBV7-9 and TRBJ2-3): DTGVSQNPRHKITKRGQNVTFRCDPISEHNRLYWYRQTLGQGPEFLTYFQNEAQLEKSRLLSDRFSAERPKGSFSTLEIQRTEQGDSAMYLCASSFNLAETDTQYFGPGTRLTVL.

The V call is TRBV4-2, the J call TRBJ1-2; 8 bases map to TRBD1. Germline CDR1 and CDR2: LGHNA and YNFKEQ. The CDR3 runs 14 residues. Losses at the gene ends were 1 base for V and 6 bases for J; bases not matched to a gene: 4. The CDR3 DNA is TGTGCCAGCAGCCAAGGGACAGGGATGGATGGCTACACCTTC. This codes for CASSQGTGMDGYTF.

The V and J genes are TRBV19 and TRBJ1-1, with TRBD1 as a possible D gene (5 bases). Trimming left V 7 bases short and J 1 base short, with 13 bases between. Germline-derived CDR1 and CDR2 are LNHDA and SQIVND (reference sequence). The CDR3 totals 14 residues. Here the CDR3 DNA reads TGTGCCAGTACCTTGGGGGGGACGAACACTGAAGCTTTCTTT. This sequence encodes CASTLGGTNTEAFF. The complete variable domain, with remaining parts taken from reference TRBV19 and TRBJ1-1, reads DGGITQSPKYLFRKEGQNVTLSCEQNLNHDAMYWYRQDPGQGLRLIYYSQIVNDFQKGDIAEGYSVSREKKESFPLTVTSAQKNPTAFYLCASTLGGTNTEAFFGQGTRLTVV.

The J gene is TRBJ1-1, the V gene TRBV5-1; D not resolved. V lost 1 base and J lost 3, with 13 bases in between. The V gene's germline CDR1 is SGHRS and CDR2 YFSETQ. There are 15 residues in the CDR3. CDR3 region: CASSLSHPVDTEAFF. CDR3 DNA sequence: TGCGCCAGCAGCTTGTCCCACCCAGTGGACACTGAAGCTTTCTTT.

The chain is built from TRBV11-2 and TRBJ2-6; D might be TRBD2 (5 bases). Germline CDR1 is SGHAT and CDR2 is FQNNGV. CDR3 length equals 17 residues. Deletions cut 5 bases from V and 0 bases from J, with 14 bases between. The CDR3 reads CASSANSGVSGANVLTF. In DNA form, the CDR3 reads TGTGCCAGCAGCGCGAACTCCGGGGTCTCTGGGGCCAACGTCCTGACTTTC.

The DNA for the CDR3 is TGTGCCAGCGGGACTTATCCTAGCACAGATACGCAGTATTTT. Its translation is CASGTYPSTDTQYF. The chain recombines TRBV5-5 with TRBJ2-3; TRBD2 might be the D (6 bases). This CDR3 comprises 14 residues. Deletions cut 7 bases from V and 0 bases from J, with 12 bases between. Germline V lookup: CDR1 SGHKS, CDR2 YYEKEE (reference sequence).

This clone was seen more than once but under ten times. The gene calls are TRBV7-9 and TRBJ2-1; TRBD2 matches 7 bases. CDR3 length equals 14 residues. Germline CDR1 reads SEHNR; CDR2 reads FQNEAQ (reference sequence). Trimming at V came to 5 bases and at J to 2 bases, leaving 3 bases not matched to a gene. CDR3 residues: CASSPAGPYNEQFF. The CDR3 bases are TGTGCCAGCAGCCCAGCGGGGCCCTACAATGAGCAGTTCTTC.

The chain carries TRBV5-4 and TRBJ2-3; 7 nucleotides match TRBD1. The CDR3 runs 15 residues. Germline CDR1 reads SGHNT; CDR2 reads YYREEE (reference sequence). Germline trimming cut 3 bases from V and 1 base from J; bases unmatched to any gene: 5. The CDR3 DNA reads TGTGCCAGCAGCTCAGGGGGTCCTGGCACAGATACGCAGTATTTT. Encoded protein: CASSSGGPGTDTQYF.

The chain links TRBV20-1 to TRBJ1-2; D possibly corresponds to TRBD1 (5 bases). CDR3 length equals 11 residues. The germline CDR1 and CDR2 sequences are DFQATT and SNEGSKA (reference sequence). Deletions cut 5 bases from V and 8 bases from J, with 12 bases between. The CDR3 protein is CSAGANGGYTF. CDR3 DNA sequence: TGCAGTGCTGGGGCGAACGGGGGCTACACCTTC.

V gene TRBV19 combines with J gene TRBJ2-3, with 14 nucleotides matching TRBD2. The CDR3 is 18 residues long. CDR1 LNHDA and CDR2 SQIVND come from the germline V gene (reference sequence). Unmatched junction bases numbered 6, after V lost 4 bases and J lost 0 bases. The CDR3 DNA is TGTGCCAGTAGTAGGGGGACTAGCGGGGGAACTAGCACAGATACGCAGTATTTT. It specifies CASSRGTSGGTSTDTQYF.

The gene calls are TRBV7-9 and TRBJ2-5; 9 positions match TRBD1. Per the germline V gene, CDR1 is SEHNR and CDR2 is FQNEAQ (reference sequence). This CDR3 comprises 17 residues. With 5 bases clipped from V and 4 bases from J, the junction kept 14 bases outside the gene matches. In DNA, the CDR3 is TGTGCCAGCAGCATACTTCCGGGACAGGGAACTCGAGAGACCCAGTACTTC. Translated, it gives CASSILPGQGTRETQYF.

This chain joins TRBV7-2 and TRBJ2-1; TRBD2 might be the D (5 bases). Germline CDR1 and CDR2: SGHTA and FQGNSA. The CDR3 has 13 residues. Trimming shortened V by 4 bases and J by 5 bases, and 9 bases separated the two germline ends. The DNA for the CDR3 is TGTGCCAGCAGCTCGATAGCGCACAATGAGCAGTTCTTC. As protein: CASSSIAHNEQFF.

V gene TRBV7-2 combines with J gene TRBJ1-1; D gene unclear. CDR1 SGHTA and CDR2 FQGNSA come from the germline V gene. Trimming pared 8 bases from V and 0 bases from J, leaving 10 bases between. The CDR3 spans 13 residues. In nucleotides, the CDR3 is TGTGCCAGCCAGTCACGAATGAACACTGAAGCTTTCTTT. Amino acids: CASQSRMNTEAFF.

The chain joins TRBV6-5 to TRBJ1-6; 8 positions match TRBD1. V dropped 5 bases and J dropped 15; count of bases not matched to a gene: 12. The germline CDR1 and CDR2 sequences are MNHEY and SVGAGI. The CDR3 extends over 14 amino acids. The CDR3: CASSSPGTGDVLHF. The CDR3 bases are TGTGCCAGCAGTAGCCCCGGGACAGGCGACGTCCTCCACTTT.

CDR3 loop: CASSSAGGITYNEQFF. The CDR3 bases are TGTGCCAGCAGCTCAGCGGGGGGAATAACCTACAATGAGCAGTTCTTC. The rearrangement uses TRBV7-9 and TRBJ2-1; 9 nucleotides line up with TRBD2. CDR1 and CDR2 from the germline V gene are SEHNR and FQNEAQ (reference sequence). The CDR3 has 16 amino acids. V lost 4 bases and J lost 2; bases outside the gene matches: 6.

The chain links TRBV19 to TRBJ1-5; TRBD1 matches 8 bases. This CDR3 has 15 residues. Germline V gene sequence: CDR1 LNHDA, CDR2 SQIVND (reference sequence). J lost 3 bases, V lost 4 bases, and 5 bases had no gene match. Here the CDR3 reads CASSKDRVDNQPQHF. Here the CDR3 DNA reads TGTGCCAGTAGTAAGGACAGGGTGGACAATCAGCCCCAGCATTTT.

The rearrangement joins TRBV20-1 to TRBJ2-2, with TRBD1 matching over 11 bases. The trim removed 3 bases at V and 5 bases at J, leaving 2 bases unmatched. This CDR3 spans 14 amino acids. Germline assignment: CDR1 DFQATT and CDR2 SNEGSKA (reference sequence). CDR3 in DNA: TGCAGTGCTAGTGGGGACAGGGGGACCGGGGAGCTGTTTTTT. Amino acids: CSASGDRGTGELFF.

The CDR3 reads CASREGREAYNEQFF. Here the CDR3 DNA reads TGTGCCAGCAGGGAGGGGCGGGAGGCGTACAATGAGCAGTTCTTC. The chain uses TRBV28 and TRBJ2-1; 8 bases are a match to TRBD2. The V gene end was trimmed by 6 bases and the J gene end by 4 bases; junction bases not matched to a gene: 8. CDR1 is MDHEN, CDR2 SYDVKM, per germline. The CDR3 spans 15 residues.

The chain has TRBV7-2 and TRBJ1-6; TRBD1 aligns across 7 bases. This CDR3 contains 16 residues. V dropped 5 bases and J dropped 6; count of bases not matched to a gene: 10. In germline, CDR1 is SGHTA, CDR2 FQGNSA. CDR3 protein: CASSRRPRDSNSPLHF. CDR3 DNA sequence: TGTGCCAGCAGCCGTAGACCCCGGGACAGTAATTCACCCCTCCACTTT.

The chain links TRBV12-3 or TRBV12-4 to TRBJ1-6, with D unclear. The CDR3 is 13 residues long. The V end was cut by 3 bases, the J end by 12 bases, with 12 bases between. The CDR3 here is CASSFGRVGPLHF. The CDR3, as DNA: TGTGCCAGCAGTTTTGGGAGGGTTGGACCCCTCCACTTT.

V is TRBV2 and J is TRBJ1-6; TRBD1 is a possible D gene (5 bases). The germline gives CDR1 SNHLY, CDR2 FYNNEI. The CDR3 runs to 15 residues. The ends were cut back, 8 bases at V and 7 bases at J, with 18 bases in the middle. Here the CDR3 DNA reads TGTGCCAGCGGGGGAGGAGGGGCAGGCAATTCACCCCTCCACTTT. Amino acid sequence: CASGGGGAGNSPLHF.

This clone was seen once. The CDR3 DNA reads as TGTGCCACCAGCAGAGATTTCCAGGGTGGTGAAAAACTGTTTTTT. It encodes CATSRDFQGGEKLFF. The chain is built from TRBV15 and TRBJ1-4, with D possibly matching TRBD1 (5 bases). Germline CDR1 reads LNHNV; CDR2 reads YYDKDF (reference sequence). The CDR3 spans 15 residues. Deletions cut 0 bases from V and 7 bases from J, with 12 bases between.

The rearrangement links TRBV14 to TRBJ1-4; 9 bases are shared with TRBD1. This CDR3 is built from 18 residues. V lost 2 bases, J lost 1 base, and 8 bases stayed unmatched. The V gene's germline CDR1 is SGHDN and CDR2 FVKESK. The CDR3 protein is CASSQMRDRVGTNEKLFF. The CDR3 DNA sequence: TGTGCCAGCAGCCAAATGCGGGACAGGGTAGGAACTAATGAAAAACTGTTTTTT.

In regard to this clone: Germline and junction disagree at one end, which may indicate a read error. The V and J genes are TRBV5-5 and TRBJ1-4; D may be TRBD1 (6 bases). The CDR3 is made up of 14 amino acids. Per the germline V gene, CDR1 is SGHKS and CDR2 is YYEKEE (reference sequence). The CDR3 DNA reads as TGTGCCAGCAGCTTGGGACAGGACTCAAGTCTTCTGGTTTTT. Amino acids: CASSLGQDSSLLVF. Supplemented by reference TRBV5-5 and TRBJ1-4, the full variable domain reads DAGVTQSPTHLIKTRGQQVTLRCSPISGHKSVSWYQQVLGQGPQFIFQYYEKEERGRGNFPDRFSARQFPNYSSELNVNALLLGDSALYLCASSLGQDSSLLVFGSGTQLSVL.

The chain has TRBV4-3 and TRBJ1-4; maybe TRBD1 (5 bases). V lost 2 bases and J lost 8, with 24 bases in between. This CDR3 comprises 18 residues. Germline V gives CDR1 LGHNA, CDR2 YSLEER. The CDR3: CASSQKRQPPGGEEKLFF. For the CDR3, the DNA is TGCGCCAGCAGCCAAAAGAGGCAACCCCCCGGGGGTGAGGAAAAACTGTTTTTT.

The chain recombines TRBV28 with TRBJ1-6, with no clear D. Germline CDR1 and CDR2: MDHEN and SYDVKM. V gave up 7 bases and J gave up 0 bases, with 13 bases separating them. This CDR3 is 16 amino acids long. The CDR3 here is CASTEGGSSYNSPLHF. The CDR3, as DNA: TGTGCCAGCACCGAGGGCGGAAGCTCCTATAATTCACCCCTCCACTTT.

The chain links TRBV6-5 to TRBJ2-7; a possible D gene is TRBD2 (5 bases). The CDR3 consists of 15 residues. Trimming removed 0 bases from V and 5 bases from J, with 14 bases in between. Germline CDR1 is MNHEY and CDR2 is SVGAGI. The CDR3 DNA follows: TGTGCCAGCAGTTACTCCGAGGGCACAGCCCACGAGCAGTACTTC. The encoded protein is CASSYSEGTAHEQYF.

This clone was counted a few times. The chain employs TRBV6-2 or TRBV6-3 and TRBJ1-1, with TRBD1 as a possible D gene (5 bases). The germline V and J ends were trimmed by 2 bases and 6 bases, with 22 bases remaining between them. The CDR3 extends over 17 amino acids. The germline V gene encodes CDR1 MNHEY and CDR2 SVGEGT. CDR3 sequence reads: CASSYGGAGAMGAEAFF. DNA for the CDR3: TGTGCCAGCAGTTACGGTGGGGCAGGCGCTATGGGCGCTGAAGCTTTCTTT.